Shown below are 10 T cell receptor beta chains from a single sample sequenced in a study of PD-1 blockade in classical Hodgkin lymphoma. Each patient relapsed following autologous stem cell transplantation, and prior brentuximab vedotin exposure differed. TCRdb's table, derived via immunoSEQ multiplex PCR, lists solely in-frame clones and lacks some. In the table there are about 39,000 clones, about nine tenths of which are singletons. Material: peripheral blood mononuclear cells (PBMCs), obtained at baseline. These TCRs come from a human donor with classical Hodgkin lymphoma.

The chain employs TRBV28 and TRBJ2-3, with TRBD1 matching over 9 bases. The CDR3 length is 17 residues. The ends lost 5 bases at V and 2 bases at J; junction bases unmatched: 11. Germline V lookup: CDR1 MDHEN, CDR2 SYDVKM. The CDR3 region has the DNA TGTGCCAGCAGTCAATCGGACAGGGGCGAAGACACAGATACGCAGTATTTT. It codes for CASSQSDRGEDTDTQYF. Supplemented by reference TRBV28 and TRBJ2-3, the full variable domain reads DVKVTQSSRYLVKRTGEKVFLECVQDMDHENMFWYRQDPGLGLRLIYFSYDVKMKEKGDIPEGYSVSREKKERFSLILESASTNQTSMYLCASSQSDRGEDTDTQYFGPGTRLTVL.

The V gene is TRBV27, the J gene TRBJ2-7; D uncertain. This CDR3 contains 15 residues. CDR1 and CDR2 (germline): MNHEY, SMNVEV (reference sequence). V was pared by 4 bases and J by 0 bases, with 13 bases between. CDR3 loop: CASSSLLGYSYEQYF. CDR3 DNA: TGTGCCAGCAGTTCCCTGCTCGGCTACTCCTACGAGCAGTACTTC.

V is TRBV19 and J is TRBJ2-3; possibly TRBD1 for D (6 bases). The germline CDR1 and CDR2 sequences are LNHDA and SQIVND (reference sequence). The CDR3 is 17 residues long. V lost 5 bases to trimming and J lost 2 bases, with 20 bases between them. The CDR3 is CASSGFNRESVTDTQYF. The CDR3 bases are TGTGCCAGTAGTGGTTTTAACAGGGAGAGCGTCACAGATACGCAGTATTTT.

The rearrangement uses TRBV28 and TRBJ1-3; possibly TRBD1 for D (6 bases). V was pared by 4 bases and J by 4 bases, with 14 bases between. The V gene's germline CDR1 is MDHEN and CDR2 SYDVKM. This CDR3 region has 15 residues. CDR3 residues: CASSSYTGTGNTIYF. CDR3 nucleotides: TGTGCCAGCAGTTCATATACAGGGACAGGAAACACCATATATTTT.

The CDR3 coding sequence is TGTGCCAGCAGCTTAATGGCAGGGGGCTCACCCCTCCACTTT. Translating gives CASSLMAGGSPLHF. This sequence joins TRBV7-3 and TRBJ1-6, with 8 bases fitting TRBD1. This CDR3 has 14 amino acids. The V segment lost 1 base and the J segment 10 bases; nucleotides outside the gene matches: 3. Germline V gene data show CDR1 as SGHTA and CDR2 as FQGTGA.

The count of this clone is one. The chain employs TRBV10-1 and TRBJ2-1; D might be TRBD2 (7 bases). Germline V lookup: CDR1 WNHNN, CDR2 SYGVQD (reference sequence). This CDR3 has 13 amino acids. The V end was cut by 5 bases, the J end by 7 bases, with 12 bases between. CDR3: CASSSGGENEQFF. CDR3 nucleotide sequence: TGCGCCAGCAGTTCGGGGGGCGAGAATGAGCAGTTCTTC.

This chain uses TRBV29-1 with TRBJ2-1, with 9 positions matching TRBD1. Germline V lookup: CDR1 SQVTM, CDR2 ANQGSEA. Losses at the gene ends were 7 bases for V and 8 bases for J; bases not matched to a gene: 15. This CDR3 region has 15 residues. CDR3 sequence: CSAEGDRARVDEQFF. The CDR3 coding sequence is TGCAGCGCTGAGGGGGACAGGGCGAGAGTGGATGAGCAGTTCTTC.

This chain links TRBV4-2 with TRBJ1-1; D possibly corresponds to TRBD1 (5 bases). CDR3 size: 15 residues. Trimming pared 0 bases from V and 2 bases from J, leaving 10 bases between. The germline CDR1 and CDR2 sequences are LGHNA and YNFKEQ. The CDR3 DNA reads TGTGCCAGCAGCCAAGAACTCGGGACTAACACTGAAGCTTTCTTT. The encoded protein is CASSQELGTNTEAFF.

The chain joins TRBV19 to TRBJ2-1; perhaps TRBD2 as D (5 bases). Trimming removed 5 bases from V and 3 bases from J, with 20 bases in between. CDR1 is LNHDA, CDR2 SQIVND, per germline (reference sequence). The CDR3 is 17 residues long. CDR3 region: CASSGQLGSGLYNEQFF. The CDR3 DNA reads TGTGCCAGTAGTGGCCAATTGGGAAGCGGCCTCTACAATGAGCAGTTCTTC.

For this clone: Other DNA sequences of this sample code for an identical CDR3. V gene TRBV11-2 combines with J gene TRBJ2-7; no definite D call. The CDR3 is made up of 11 amino acids. V dropped 0 bases and J dropped 6 bases, with 3 bases sitting between them. Germline V gives CDR1 SGHAT, CDR2 FQNNGV. CDR3 bases: TGTGCCAGCAGCTTAGACTCCGAGCAGTACTTC. Translation: CASSLDSEQYF.